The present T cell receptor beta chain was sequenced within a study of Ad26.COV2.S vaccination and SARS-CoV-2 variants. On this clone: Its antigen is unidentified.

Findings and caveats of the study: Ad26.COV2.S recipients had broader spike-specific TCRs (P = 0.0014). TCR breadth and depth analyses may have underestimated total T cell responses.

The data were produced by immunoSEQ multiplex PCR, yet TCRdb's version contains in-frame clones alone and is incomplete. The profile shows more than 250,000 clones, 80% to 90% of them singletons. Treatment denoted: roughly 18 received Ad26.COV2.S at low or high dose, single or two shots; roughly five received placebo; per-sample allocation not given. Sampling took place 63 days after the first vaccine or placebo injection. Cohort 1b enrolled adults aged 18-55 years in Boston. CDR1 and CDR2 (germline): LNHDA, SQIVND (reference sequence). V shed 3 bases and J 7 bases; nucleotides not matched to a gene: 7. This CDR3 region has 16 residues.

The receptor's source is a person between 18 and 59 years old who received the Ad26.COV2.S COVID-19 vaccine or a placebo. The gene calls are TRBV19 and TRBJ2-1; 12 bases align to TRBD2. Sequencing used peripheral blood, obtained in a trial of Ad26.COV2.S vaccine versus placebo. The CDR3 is CASSIPLAGGRNEQFF. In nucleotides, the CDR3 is TGTGCCAGTAGTATCCCCCTAGCGGGAGGGAGGAATGAGCAGTTCTTC.